The entry that follows covers one TCR beta chain sequence. What it binds is not known. This PCR relied on a set of 60 Vbeta primers and 13 Jbeta primers. The table came from immunoSEQ multiplex PCR; TCRdb's copy has only in-frame clones and leaves some out. Altogether some 130,000 clones are present, 65% to 80% being singletons, with the ten largest covering around 6.3%. This CDR3 contains 13 residues. Trimming cost V 1 base and J 6 bases, with 8 bases left between them. The germline V gene has CDR1 SGHDN and CDR2 FVKESK. These data belong to a study of cytomegalovirus exposure and HLA in healthy donors. General study points: Rarity characterized most TCR sequences, yet some public TCRs appeared in many donors. Cytomegalovirus status, reportedly, was diagnosed with high specificity and sensitivity by the classifier. In a later analysis, parvovirus B19, influenza, CMV and Epstein-Barr virus appeared linked to several top co-occurrence clusters. Earlier findings revealed that most TCR beta V segments proved productive either about 87% or about 30% of the time.

V is TRBV14 and J is TRBJ2-3; D gene ambiguous. The sample taken for sequencing was PBMCs. This clonotype was sampled from a man aged 40-49 years in good health and CMV-seropositive. For the CDR3, the DNA is TGTGCCAGCAGCCAAGCCAGGTCTGATACGCAGTATTTT. Its translation is CASSQARSDTQYF.